This T cell receptor beta chain was identified in a study of beta chain features in type 1 diabetes. Study details: Cell yields, gender and age were comparable in patients and healthy donors.

The sequenced template was cDNA made from the entire isolated RNA. Data came from immunoSEQ multiplex PCR; TCRdb stores just in-frame clones and leaves some out. The sample holds approximately 40,000 clones; 50% are singletons and the top ten take about 0.25%. A note on this clone: Its antigen is undetermined.

V lost 3 bases, J lost 5 bases, and 3 bases stayed unmatched. The CDR3 runs 15 residues. Germline V lookup: CDR1 SEHNR, CDR2 FQNEAQ (reference sequence). Regarding the study as a whole: TCRB CDR3 length was moderately but significantly reduced in all four CD4+ subsets of Type 1 diabetes patients. Among type 1 diabetes patients, VDJ junctions had fewer insertions and more deletions.

Sort purity for all populations was recorded as exceeding 98%. This chain joins TRBV7-9 and TRBJ2-5; the match to TRBD2 covers 13 bases. The sample taken for sequencing was stem cell memory CD4+ T cells from blood. The TCR originated in a woman aged 25 to 39 in good health. CDR3 amino acids: CASSFGTSGKETQYF. The CDR3, as DNA: TGTGCCAGCAGCTTTGGGACTAGCGGGAAGGAGACCCAGTACTTC.